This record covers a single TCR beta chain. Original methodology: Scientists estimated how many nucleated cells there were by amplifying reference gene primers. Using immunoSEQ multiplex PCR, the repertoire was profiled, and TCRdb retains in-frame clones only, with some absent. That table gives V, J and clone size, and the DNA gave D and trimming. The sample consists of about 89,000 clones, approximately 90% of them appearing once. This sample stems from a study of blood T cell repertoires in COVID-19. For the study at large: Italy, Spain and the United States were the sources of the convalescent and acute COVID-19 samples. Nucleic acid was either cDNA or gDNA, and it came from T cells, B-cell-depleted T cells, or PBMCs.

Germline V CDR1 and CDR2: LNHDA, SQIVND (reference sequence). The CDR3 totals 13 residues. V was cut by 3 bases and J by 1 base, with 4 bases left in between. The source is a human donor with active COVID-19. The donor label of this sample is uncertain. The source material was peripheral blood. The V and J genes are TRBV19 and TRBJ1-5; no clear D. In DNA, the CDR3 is TGTGCCAGTAGTATGGAGAGCAATCAGCCCCAGCATTTT. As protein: CASSMESNQPQHF.